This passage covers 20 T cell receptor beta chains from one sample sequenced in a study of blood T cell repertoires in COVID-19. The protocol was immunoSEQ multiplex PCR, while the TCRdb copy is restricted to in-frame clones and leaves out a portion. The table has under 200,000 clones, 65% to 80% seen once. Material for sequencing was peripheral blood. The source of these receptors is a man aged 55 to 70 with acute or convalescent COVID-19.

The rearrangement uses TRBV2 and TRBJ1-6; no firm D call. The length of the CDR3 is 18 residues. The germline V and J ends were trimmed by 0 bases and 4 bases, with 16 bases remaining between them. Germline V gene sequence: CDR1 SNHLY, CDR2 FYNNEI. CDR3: CASSEASGSLPYNSPLHF. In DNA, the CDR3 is TGTGCCAGCAGTGAAGCGTCCGGTAGTCTACCTTATAATTCACCCCTCCACTTT.

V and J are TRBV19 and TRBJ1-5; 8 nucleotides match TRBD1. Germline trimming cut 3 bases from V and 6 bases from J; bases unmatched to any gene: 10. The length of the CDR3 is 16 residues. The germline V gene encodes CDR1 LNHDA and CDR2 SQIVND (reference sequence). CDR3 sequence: CASSIRGQGAFQPQHF. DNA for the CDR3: TGTGCCAGTAGTATTAGGGGGCAGGGGGCTTTTCAGCCCCAGCATTTT.

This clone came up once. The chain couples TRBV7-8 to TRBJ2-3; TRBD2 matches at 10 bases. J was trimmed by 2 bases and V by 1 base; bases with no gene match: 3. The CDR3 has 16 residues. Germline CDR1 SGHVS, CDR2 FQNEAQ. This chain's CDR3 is CASSLGLAGDTDTQYF. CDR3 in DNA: TGTGCCAGCAGCTTAGGGCTAGCGGGGGACACAGATACGCAGTATTTT.

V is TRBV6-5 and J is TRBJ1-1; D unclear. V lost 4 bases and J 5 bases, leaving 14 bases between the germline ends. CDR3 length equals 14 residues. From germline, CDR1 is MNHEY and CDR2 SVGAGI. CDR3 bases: TGTGCCAGCAGTTCGCAAGGCGGGTATACTGAAGCTTTCTTT. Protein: CASSSQGGYTEAFF.

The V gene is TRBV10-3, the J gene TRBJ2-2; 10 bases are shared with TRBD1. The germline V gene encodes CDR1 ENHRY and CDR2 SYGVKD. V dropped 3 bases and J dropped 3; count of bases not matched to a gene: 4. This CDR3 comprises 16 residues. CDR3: CAISDLDRGYTGELFF. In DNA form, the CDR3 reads TGTGCCATCAGTGATCTGGACAGGGGGTACACCGGGGAGCTGTTTTTT.

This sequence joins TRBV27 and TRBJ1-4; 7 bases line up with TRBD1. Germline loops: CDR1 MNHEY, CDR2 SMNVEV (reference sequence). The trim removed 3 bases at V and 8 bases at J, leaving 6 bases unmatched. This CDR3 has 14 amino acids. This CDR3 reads CASSFGDSSEKLFF. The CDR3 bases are TGTGCCAGCAGTTTTGGGGACAGTTCGGAAAAACTGTTTTTT.

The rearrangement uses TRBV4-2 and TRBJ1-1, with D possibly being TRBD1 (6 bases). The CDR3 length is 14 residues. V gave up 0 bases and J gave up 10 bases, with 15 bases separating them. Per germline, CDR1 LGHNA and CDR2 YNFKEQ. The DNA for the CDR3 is TGTGCCAGCAGCCAAGATTTGGGGGCAGTAGTAGCTTTCTTT. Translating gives CASSQDLGAVVAFF.

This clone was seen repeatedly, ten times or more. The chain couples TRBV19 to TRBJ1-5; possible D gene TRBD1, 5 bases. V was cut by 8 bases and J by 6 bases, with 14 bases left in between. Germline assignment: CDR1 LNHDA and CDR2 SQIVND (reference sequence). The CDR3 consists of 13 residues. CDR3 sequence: CASGAGVRQPQHF. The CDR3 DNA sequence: TGTGCCAGTGGGGCGGGGGTTCGTCAGCCCCAGCATTTT.

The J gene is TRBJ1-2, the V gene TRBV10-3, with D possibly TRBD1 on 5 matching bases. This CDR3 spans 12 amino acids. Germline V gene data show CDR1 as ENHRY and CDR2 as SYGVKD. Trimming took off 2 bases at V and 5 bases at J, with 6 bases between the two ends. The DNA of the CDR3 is TGTGCCATCAGTGAGCAGGGTTATGGCTACACCTTC. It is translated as CAISEQGYGYTF.

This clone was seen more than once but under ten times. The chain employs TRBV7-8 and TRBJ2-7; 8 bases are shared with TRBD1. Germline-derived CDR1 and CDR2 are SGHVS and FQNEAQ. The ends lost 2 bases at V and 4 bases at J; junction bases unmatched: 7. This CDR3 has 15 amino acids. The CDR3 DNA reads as TGTGCCAGCAGCTTAATGGGGACAGGAGTTTACGAGCAGTACTTC. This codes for CASSLMGTGVYEQYF.

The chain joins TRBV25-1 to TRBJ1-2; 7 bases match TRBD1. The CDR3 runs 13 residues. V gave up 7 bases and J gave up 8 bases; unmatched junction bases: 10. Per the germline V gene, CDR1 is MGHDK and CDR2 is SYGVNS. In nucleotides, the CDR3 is TGTGCCAGCACCCGCTTTTCAGGGGGAGGCTACACCTTC. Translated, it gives CASTRFSGGGYTF.

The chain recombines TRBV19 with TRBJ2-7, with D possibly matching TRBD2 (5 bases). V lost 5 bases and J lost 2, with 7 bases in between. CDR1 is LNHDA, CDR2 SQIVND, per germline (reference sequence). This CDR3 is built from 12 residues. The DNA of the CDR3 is TGTGCCAGTAGTCACGGGACCTACGAGCAGTACTTC. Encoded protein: CASSHGTYEQYF.

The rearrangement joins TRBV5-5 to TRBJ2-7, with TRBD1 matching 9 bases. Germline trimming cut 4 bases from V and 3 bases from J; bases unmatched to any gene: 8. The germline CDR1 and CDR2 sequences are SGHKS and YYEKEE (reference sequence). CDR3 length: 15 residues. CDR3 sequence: CASSLRTGANYEQYF. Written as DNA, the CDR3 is TGTGCCAGCAGCCTACGGACAGGGGCAAACTACGAGCAGTACTTC.

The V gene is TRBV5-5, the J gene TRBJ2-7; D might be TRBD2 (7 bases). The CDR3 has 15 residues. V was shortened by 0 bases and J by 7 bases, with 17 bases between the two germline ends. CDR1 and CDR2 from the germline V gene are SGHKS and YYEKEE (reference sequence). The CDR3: CASSLEVGGGNEQYF. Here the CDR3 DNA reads TGTGCCAGCAGCTTGGAGGTGGGAGGGGGAAATGAGCAGTACTTC.

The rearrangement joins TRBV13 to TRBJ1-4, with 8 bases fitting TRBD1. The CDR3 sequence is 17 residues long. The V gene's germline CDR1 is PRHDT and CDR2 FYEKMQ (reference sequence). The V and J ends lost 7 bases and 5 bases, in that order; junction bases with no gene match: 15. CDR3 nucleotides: TGTGCCAGCACCCTTTTGGGGGCAGGGGGCGAGAATGAAAAACTGTTTTTT. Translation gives CASTLLGAGGENEKLFF.

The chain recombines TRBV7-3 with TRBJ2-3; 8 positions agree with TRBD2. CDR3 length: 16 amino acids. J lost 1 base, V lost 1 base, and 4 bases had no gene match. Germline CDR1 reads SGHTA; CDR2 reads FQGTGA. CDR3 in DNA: TGTGCCAGCAGCTTAAACCCCGGGGGGGGCACAGATACGCAGTATTTT. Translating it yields CASSLNPGGGTDTQYF.

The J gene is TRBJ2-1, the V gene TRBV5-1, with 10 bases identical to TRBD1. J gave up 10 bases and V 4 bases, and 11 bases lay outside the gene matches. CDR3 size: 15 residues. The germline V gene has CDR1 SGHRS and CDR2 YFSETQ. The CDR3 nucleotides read TGCGCCAGCAGCGTCCGGGACAGGGGTTCAGCCGAGCAGTTCTTC. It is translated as CASSVRDRGSAEQFF. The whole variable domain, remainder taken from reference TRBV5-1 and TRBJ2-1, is KAGVTQTPRYLIKTRGQQVTLSCSPISGHRSVSWYQQTPGQGLQFLFEYFSETQRNKGNFPGRFSGRQFSNSRSEMNVSTLELGDSALYLCASSVRDRGSAEQFFGPGTRLTVL.

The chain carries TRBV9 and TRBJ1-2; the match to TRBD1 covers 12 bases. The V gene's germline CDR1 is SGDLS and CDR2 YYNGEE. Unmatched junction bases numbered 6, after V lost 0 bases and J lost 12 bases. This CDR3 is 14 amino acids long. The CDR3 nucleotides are TGTGCCAGCAGCGTAGACCGGGACAGGGGGCAGAACACCTTC. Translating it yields CASSVDRDRGQNTF.

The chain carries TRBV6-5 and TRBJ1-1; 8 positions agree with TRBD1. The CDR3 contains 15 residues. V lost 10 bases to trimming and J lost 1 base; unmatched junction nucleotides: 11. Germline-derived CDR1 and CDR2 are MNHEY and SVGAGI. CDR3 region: CATRPRGQGNTEAFF. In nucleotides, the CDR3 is TGTGCCACCAGACCCCGAGGACAGGGGAACACTGAAGCTTTCTTT.

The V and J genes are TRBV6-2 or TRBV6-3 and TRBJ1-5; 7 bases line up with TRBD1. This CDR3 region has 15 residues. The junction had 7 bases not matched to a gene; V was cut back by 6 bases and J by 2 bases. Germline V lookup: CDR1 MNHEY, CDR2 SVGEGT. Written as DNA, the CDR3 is TGTGCCAGCAGCCAACAGGGGAGTGGCAATCAGCCCCAGCATTTT. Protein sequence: CASSQQGSGNQPQHF.